This TCR beta chain derives from a study of blood T cell repertoires in COVID-19. This clone has a handful of counts. In assigning cohorts, the study relied on participant-reported clinical history. Symptom resolution, clearance, or two negative PCRs marked the recovered donors of Cohort 3. The J segment lost 2 bases and the V segment lost 1 base, leaving 10 bases of the junction unmatched. The CDR3 runs 18 residues. From germline, CDR1 is SGHNT and CDR2 YENEEA. Assay used: immunoSEQ multiplex PCR; TCRdb lists only in-frame clones, some missing. This table holds under 300,000 clones, approximately 90% found once.

This receptor was obtained from a middle-aged man who had recovered from COVID-19. The specimen sequenced was PBMCs or T cells enriched from blood (not recorded which). The chain recombines TRBV11-3 with TRBJ2-5, with TRBD2 matching over 10 bases. The CDR3 is CASSLVGGLASDQETQYF. The CDR3 DNA sequence: TGTGCCAGCAGCTTAGTGGGGGGACTAGCGTCGGATCAAGAGACCCAGTACTTC.